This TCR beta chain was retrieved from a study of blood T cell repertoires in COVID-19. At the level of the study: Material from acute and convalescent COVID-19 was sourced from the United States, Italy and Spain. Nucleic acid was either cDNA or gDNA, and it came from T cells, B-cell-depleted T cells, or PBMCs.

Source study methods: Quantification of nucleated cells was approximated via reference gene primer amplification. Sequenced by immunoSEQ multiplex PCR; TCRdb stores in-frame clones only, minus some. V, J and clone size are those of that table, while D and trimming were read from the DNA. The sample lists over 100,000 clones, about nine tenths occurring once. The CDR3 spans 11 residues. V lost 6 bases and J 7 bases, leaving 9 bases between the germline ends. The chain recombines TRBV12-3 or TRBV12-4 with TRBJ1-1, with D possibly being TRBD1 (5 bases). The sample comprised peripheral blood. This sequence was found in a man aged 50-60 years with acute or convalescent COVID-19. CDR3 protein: CASRAGIEAFF. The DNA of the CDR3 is TGTGCCAGCAGGGCAGGGATTGAAGCTTTCTTT.